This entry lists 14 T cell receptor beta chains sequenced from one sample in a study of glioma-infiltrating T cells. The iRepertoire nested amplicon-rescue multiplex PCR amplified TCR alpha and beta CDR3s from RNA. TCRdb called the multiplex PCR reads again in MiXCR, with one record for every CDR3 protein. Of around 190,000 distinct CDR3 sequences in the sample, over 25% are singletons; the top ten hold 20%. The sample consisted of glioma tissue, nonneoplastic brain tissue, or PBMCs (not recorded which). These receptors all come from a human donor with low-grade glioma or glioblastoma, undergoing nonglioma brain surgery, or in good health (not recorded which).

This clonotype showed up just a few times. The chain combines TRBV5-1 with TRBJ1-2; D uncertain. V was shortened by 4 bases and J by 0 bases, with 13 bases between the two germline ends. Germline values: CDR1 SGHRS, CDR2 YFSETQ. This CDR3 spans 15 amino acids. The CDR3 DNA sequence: TGCGCCAGCAGCCGGTCGGCTGTAGCTAACTATGGCTACACCTTC. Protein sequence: CASSRSAVANYGYTF.

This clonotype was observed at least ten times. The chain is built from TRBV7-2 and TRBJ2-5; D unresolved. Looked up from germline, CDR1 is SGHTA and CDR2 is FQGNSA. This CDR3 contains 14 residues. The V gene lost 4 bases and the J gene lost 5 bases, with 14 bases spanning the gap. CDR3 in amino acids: CASSSARLLETQYF. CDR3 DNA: TGTGCCAGCAGCTCGGCTAGGCTGCTGGAGACCCAGTACTTC.

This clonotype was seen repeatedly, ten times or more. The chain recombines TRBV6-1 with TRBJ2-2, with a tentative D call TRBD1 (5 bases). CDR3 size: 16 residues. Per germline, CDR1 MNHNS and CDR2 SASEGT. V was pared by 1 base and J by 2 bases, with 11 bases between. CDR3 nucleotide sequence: TGTGCCAGCAGTGAAGTGGCAGGGTTTAACACCGGGGAGCTGTTTTTT. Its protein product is CASSEVAGFNTGELFF.

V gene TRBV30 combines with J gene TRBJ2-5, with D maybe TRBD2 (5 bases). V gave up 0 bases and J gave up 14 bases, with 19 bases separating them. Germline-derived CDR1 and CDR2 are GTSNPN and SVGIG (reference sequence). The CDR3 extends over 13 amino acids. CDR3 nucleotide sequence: TGTGCCTGGAGTGTAGAGGGTTCCAGTCCCTTTTACTTC. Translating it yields CAWSVEGSSPFYF.

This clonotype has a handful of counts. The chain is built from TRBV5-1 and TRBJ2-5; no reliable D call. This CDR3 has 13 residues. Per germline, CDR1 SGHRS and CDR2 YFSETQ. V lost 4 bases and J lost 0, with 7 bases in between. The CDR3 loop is CASSPYYQETQYF. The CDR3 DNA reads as TGCGCCAGCAGCCCCTACTACCAAGAGACCCAGTACTTC.

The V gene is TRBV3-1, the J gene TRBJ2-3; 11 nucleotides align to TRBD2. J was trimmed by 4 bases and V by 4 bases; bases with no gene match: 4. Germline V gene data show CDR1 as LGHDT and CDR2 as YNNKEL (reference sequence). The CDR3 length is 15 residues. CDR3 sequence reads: CASSPTSGIPDTQYF. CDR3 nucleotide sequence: TGTGCCAGCAGCCCGACTAGCGGGATCCCAGATACGCAGTATTTT.

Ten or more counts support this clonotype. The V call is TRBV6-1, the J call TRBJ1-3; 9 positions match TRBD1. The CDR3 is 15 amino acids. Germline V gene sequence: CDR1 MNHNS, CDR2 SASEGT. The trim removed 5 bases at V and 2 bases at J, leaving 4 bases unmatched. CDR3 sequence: CASSQGQGAGNTIYF. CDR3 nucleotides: TGTGCCAGCAGTCAGGGACAGGGTGCTGGAAACACCATATATTTT.

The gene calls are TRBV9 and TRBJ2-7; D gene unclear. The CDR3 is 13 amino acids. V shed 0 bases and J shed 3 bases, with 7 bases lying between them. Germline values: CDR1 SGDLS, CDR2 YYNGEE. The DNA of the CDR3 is TGTGCCAGCAGCGTAGCACCGAGCTACGAGCAGTACTTC. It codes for CASSVAPSYEQYF.

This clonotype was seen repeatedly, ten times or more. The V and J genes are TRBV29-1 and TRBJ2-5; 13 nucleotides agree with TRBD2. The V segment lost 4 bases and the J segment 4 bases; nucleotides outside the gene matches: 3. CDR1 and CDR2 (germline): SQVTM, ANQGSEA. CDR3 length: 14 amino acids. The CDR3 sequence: CSVGTSGRRETQYF. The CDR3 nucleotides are TGCAGCGTTGGGACTAGCGGGAGACGAGAGACCCAGTACTTC.

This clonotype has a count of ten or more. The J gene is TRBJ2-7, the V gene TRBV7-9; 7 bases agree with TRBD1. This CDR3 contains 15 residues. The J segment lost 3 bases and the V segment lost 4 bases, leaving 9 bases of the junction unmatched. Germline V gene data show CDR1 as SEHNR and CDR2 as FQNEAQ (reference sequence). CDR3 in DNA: TGTGCCAGCAGCTCGGGGACAGCATCTTTCTACGAGCAGTACTTC. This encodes CASSSGTASFYEQYF.

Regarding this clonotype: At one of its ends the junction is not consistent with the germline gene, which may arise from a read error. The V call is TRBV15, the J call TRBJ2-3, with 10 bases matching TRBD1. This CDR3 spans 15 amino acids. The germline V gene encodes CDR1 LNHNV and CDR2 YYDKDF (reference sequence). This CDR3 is CATSRGDRGTDTLYF. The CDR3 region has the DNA TGTGCCACCAGCAGGGGGGACAGGGGCACAGATACGCTGTATTTT.

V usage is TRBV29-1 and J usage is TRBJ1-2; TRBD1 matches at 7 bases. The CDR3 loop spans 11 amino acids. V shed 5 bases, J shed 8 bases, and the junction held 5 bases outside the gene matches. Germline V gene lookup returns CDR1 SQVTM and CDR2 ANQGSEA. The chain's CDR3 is CSVQGGHGYTF. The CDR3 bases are TGCAGCGTTCAGGGGGGGCACGGCTACACCTTC.

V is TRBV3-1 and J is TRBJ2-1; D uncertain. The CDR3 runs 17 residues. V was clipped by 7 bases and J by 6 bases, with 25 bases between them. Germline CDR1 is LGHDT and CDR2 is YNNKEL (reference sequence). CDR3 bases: TGTGCCAGCAACCCACTTGAGAAGAGATTGTCTTCCAATGAGCAGTTCTTC. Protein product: CASNPLEKRLSSNEQFF.

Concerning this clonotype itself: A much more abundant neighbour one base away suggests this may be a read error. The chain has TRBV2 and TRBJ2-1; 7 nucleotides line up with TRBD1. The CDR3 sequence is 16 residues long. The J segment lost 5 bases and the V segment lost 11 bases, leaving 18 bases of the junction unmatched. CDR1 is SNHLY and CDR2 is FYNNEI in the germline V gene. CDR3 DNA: TGTGCCGGCAATTCAAGAACGGGACAGCCCAACAATGAGCAGTTCTTC. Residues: CAGNSRTGQPNNEQFF.